This TCR beta chain was obtained from a study of T cells in severe cutaneous drug reactions (dated by TCRdb to between 2018 and 2021). About the study as a whole: Patients were recruited between the early 2010s and the late 2010s from Taiwan, Thailand and a European registry network. The Naranjo algorithm and the ALDEN drug causality algorithm were used to identify the culprit drug. Bulk TCR sequencing was combined with single-cell sequencing, quantitative PCR validation, functional assays and transgenic mouse experiments. Enrollment was limited to patients whose SJS/TEN or DRESS diagnosis was probable or definite according to RegiSCAR criteria. Blister fluids/cells, PBMC and other biological samples were taken from patients in the acute stage or the recovery stage. To build the libraries, iRepertoire multiplex PCR was used, and the authors pointed to a comparison in which iRepertoire and 5' RACE methods, with or without UMI, captured abundant clonotypes similarly.

For both bulk and single-cell sequencing, libraries were prepared with the iRepertoire multiplex PCR system using TCR subtype-specific primers. Bulk TCR beta libraries were generated by multiplex PCR with primers targeting V, D and J gene regions. Roughly 95-500 ng of RNA per sample served as input for bulk TCR library preparation. An Illumina MiSeq was used to sequence the bulk TCR beta amplicons. For the original study's pipeline: Quality control steps removed sample misassignments and low-quality sequencing reads. CDR3 was defined as the amino acids between the V-gene Y[YFLI]C motif and the J-segment [FW]GXGT motif. CDR3 clonotypes and TRBV and TRBJ gene assignments were based on the IMGT database. For each sample, TRBV expression was normalized against the mean for the same gene in PBMC from approximately 46 healthy donors. Reprocessed by TCRdb, the reads give a single entry per CDR3 protein sequence, without DNA. What appears here as the V and J calls and clone size reflects TCRdb's work, not the paper's. The sample table holds roughly 10,000 distinct CDR3 sequences. The leading ten clones occupy over 20% of the sample.

The germline V gene (reference sequence) provides CDR1 DFQATT and CDR2 SNEGSKA. Its CDR3 holds 16 amino acids, cysteine through phenylalanine. No DNA is given. Sequencing was performed on donors who were patients with carbamazepine-induced Stevens-Johnson syndrome or toxic epidermal necrolysis (CBZ-SJS/TEN). Patients with drug-induced severe cutaneous adverse reactions had T cell receptor repertoires profiled by next-generation sequencing to look for drug-specific clonotypes. The RNA was isolated from either blister cells of skin lesions or peripheral blood mononuclear cells. Findings and caveats that apply to the study as a whole: CBZ-SJS/TEN patients showed strongly increased TRBV12-4 usage, with averages of about 32% in blister cells and about 5% in PBMC. The authors noted that whether the public TCR generalizes to SJS/TEN caused by other drugs still needs further study. All seven CBZ-SJS/TEN blister samples contained a public TCRbeta CDR3 (mean approximately 14%), which was undetectable or scarce in tolerant-control and healthy-donor PBMC.

On this clonotype itself: It lacks a known antigen.

Sequencing used cells from a skin blister. What this sample's cell subset or site label stands for: unsorted cells from skin lesion blisters. In this chain, TRBV20-1 is recombined with TRBJ1-1. This TCR came from a human donor with Stevens-Johnson syndrome, a severe cutaneous drug reaction. The CDR3 region reads CSAGEPSRGQNTEAFF.